One and the same sample provided the 10 T cell receptor beta chains below, sequenced in a study of technical replicates of blood from a few donors. Using immunoSEQ multiplex PCR, the repertoire was profiled, and TCRdb retains in-frame clones only, with some absent. Of tens of thousands of clones in the sample, about 90% were seen once. The sequencing input was T cells isolated from PBMCs. The receptor source for this set is a human donor in good health.

The J gene is TRBJ1-4, the V gene TRBV25-1, with 9 bases identical to TRBD1. Looked up from germline, CDR1 is MGHDK and CDR2 is SYGVNS. J gave up 8 bases and V 5 bases, and 9 bases lay outside the gene matches. This CDR3 is built from 15 residues. Written as DNA, the CDR3 is TGTGCCAGCAGTATGAAAGGGACAGGGAACGAAAAACTGTTTTTT. As protein: CASSMKGTGNEKLFF.

The chain is built from TRBV4-3 and TRBJ1-2; perhaps TRBD1 as D (5 bases). Germline lookup yields CDR1 LGHNA and CDR2 YSLEER. There are 15 residues in the CDR3. Trimming took off 0 bases at V and 6 bases at J, with 14 bases between the two ends. This CDR3 reads CASSQEGEGFDGYTF. Here the CDR3 DNA reads TGCGCCAGCAGCCAAGAAGGGGAAGGGTTCGATGGCTACACCTTC.

The chain employs TRBV4-1 and TRBJ1-4, with 9 nucleotides matching TRBD1. The CDR3 sequence is 15 residues long. Germline V CDR1 and CDR2: MGHRA, YSYEKL. The V gene end was trimmed by 3 bases and the J gene end by 7 bases; junction bases not matched to a gene: 6. The CDR3 sequence is CASSHPGTGSEKLFF. The CDR3 DNA follows: TGCGCCAGCAGCCATCCCGGGACAGGGAGTGAAAAACTGTTTTTT.

The chain is built from TRBV29-1 and TRBJ2-1; 10 nucleotides line up with TRBD2. Germline values: CDR1 SQVTM, CDR2 ANQGSEA. The CDR3 is 15 residues long. Germline trimming cut 4 bases from V and 2 bases from J; bases unmatched to any gene: 5. The CDR3 nucleotides read TGCAGCGTTGGGCTAGCGGGAGACCCCTACAATGAGCAGTTCTTC. Encoded protein: CSVGLAGDPYNEQFF.

The J gene is TRBJ2-7, the V gene TRBV9, with D tentatively TRBD1 (5 bases). The V gene's germline CDR1 is SGDLS and CDR2 YYNGEE. V was cut by 4 bases and J by 1 base, with 15 bases left in between. The CDR3 length is 15 residues. CDR3 residues: CASSIHGDSSYEQYF. The DNA for the CDR3 is TGTGCCAGCAGCATCCACGGAGACAGTTCCTACGAGCAGTACTTC.

V usage is TRBV6-5 and J usage is TRBJ2-3, with 7 bases identical to TRBD2. Germline values: CDR1 MNHEY, CDR2 SVGAGI. The CDR3 runs to 13 residues. The trim removed 7 bases at V and 4 bases at J, leaving 5 bases unmatched. The CDR3 spells CASTQGGADTQYF. DNA of the CDR3: TGTGCCAGCACCCAGGGAGGGGCAGATACGCAGTATTTT.

This rearrangement joins TRBV4-3 to TRBJ1-2, with TRBD1 identical over 10 bases. Trimming cost V 4 bases and J 5 bases; bases outside gene matches: 4. From germline, CDR1 is LGHNA and CDR2 YSLEER. This CDR3 spans 14 amino acids. The CDR3 sequence: CASSPDRGQYGYTF. CDR3 sequence (DNA): TGCGCCAGCAGCCCCGACAGGGGGCAATATGGCTACACCTTC.

V and J are TRBV5-1 and TRBJ2-1, with no clear D. Per the germline V gene, CDR1 is SGHRS and CDR2 is YFSETQ. Trimming cost V 1 base and J 1 base, with 9 bases left between them. There are 15 residues in the CDR3. This CDR3 is CASSLSPGSYNEQFF. For the CDR3, the DNA is TGCGCCAGCAGCTTGAGTCCAGGTTCCTACAATGAGCAGTTCTTC.

This rearrangement joins TRBV6-6 to TRBJ2-1; 7 nucleotides agree with TRBD1. CDR3 size: 16 residues. V was pared by 4 bases and J by 0 bases, with 6 bases of the junction left unmatched. Germline CDR1 is MNHNY and CDR2 is SVGAGI (reference sequence). The CDR3 reads CASSSPGQSSYNEQFF. CDR3 sequence (DNA): TGTGCCAGCAGTTCTCCGGGACAGAGCTCCTACAATGAGCAGTTCTTC.

CDR3 sequence reads: CASDGGGTQYF. CDR3 in DNA: TGTGCTAGTGATGGGGGGGGGACCCAGTACTTC. The chain recombines TRBV12-5 with TRBJ2-5; TRBD2 aligns across 7 bases. Germline V gene lookup returns CDR1 LGHNT and CDR2 FRNRAP. The CDR3 runs 11 residues. V was pared by 7 bases and J by 7 bases, with 3 bases of the junction left unmatched.